These 5 T cell receptor beta chains share one sample of origin, sequenced in a study of cytomegalovirus exposure and HLA in healthy donors. The PCR ran on 60 Vbeta and 13 Jbeta primers. Clones were read by immunoSEQ multiplex PCR, and TCRdb kept only the in-frame ones, dropping some. The data show about 150,000 clones, about 80% seen once. Sequencing was performed on PBMCs. These receptors all come from a man aged 30 to 45 in good health and CMV-seropositive.

This clone has a handful of counts. CDR3 loop: CASSSVGTTTVNEQFF. CDR3 nucleotides: TGTGCCAGCAGCTCCGTCGGTACGACAACGGTCAATGAGCAGTTCTTC. This rearrangement joins TRBV7-2 to TRBJ2-1, with unresolved D. The CDR3 runs 16 residues. From germline, CDR1 is SGHTA and CDR2 FQGNSA. Trimming removed 4 bases at V and 6 bases at J, with 19 bases between.

There are a few counts of this clone. The chain links TRBV30 to TRBJ1-1; D ambiguous. V dropped 4 bases and J dropped 8 bases, with 11 bases sitting between them. The V gene's germline CDR1 is GTSNPN and CDR2 SVGIG (reference sequence). The CDR3 spans 11 residues. CDR3 loop: CAWTFRGEAFF. CDR3 bases: TGTGCCTGGACCTTTCGGGGAGAAGCTTTCTTT.

This rearrangement joins TRBV10-3 to TRBJ2-1, with 9 bases identical to TRBD2. This CDR3 contains 15 residues. Per germline, CDR1 ENHRY and CDR2 SYGVKD. V dropped 3 bases and J dropped 7; count of bases not matched to a gene: 7. The CDR3 loop reads CAISDMGSGSNEQFF. CDR3 nucleotide sequence: TGTGCCATCAGTGATATGGGTAGCGGGAGTAATGAGCAGTTCTTC.

The chain carries TRBV28 and TRBJ2-5; the match to TRBD1 covers 8 bases. The CDR3 length is 15 residues. Germline CDR1 and CDR2: MDHEN and SYDVKM. The J segment lost 6 bases and the V segment lost 8 bases, leaving 14 bases of the junction unmatched. Here the CDR3 reads CASGRTGLTGQTQYF. The CDR3 DNA reads as TGTGCCAGCGGAAGGACAGGGCTGACGGGGCAGACCCAGTACTTC.

V usage is TRBV6-5 and J usage is TRBJ1-3, with TRBD1 as a possible D gene (6 bases). The CDR3 consists of 15 residues. Germline CDR1 and CDR2: MNHEY and SVGAGI. Trimming stripped 7 bases from V and 3 bases from J, with 16 bases between. The CDR3 nucleotides read TGTGCCAGCATTCAAGGGGGATCGGGTGGAAACACCATATATTTT. It translates to CASIQGGSGGNTIYF.